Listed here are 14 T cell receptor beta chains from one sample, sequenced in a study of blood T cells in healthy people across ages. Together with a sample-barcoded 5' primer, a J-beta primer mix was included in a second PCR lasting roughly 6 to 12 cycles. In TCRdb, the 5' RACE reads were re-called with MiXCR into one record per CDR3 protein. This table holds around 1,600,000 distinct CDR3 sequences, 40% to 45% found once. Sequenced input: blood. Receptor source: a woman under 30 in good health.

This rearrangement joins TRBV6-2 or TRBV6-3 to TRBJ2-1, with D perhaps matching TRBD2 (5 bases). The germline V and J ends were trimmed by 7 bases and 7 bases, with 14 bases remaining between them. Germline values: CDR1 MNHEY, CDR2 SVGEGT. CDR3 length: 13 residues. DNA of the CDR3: TGTGCCAGCAACTACCGTAGCGTTAATGAGCAGTTCTTC. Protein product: CASNYRSVNEQFF.

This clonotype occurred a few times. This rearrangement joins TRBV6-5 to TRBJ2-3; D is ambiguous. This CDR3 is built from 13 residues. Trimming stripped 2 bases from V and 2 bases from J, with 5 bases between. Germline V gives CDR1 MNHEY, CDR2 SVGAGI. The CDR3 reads CASSYGNTDTQYF. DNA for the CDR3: TGTGCCAGCAGTTACGGGAACACAGATACGCAGTATTTT.

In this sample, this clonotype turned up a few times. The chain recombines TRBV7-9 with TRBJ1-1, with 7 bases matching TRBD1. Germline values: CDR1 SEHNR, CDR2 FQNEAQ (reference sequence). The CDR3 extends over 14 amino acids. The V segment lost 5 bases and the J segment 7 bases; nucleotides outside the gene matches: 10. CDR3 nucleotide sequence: TGTGCCAGCAGCCCTCCGGGACAGTGGGTTGAAGCTTTCTTT. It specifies CASSPPGQWVEAFF.

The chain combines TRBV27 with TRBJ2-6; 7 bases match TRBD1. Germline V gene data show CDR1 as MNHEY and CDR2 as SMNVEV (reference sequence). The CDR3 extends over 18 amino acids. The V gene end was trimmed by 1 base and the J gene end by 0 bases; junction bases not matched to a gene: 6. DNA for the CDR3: TGTGCCAGCAGTTTATTAACAGGGGTCCTCTCTGGGGCCAACGTCCTGACTTTC. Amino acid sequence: CASSLLTGVLSGANVLTF.

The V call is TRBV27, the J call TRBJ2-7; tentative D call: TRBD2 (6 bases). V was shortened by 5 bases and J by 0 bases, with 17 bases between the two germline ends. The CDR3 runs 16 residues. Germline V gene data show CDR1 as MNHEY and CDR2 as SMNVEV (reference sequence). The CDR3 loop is CASSPYIAASSYEQYF. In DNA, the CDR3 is TGTGCCAGCAGTCCTTATATAGCGGCTAGCTCCTACGAGCAGTACTTC.

CDR3 in amino acids: CASSLVTNNEQFF. The CDR3 coding sequence is TGTGCCAGCAGCTTAGTCACTAACAATGAGCAGTTCTTC. The rearrangement joins TRBV7-8 to TRBJ2-1, with D unclear. The CDR3 consists of 13 residues. Germline V gene data show CDR1 as SGHVS and CDR2 as FQNEAQ. With 1 base removed from V and 5 bases from J, the gap between germline ends came to 6 bases.

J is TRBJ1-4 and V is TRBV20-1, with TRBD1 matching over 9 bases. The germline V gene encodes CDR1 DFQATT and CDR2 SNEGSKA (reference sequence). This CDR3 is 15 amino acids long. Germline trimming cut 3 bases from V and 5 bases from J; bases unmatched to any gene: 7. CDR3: CSARDRGESNEKLFF. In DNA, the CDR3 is TGCAGTGCTAGGGACAGGGGCGAAAGCAATGAAAAACTGTTTTTT.

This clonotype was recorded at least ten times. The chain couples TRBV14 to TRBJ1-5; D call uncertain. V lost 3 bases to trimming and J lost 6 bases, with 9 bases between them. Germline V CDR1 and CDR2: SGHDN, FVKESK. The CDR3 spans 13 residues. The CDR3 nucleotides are TGTGCCAGCAGCCACACAGACGGTCAGCCCCAGCATTTT. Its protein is CASSHTDGQPQHF. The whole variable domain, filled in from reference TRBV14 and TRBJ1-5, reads EAGVTQFPSHSVIEKGQTVTLRCDPISGHDNLYWYRRVMGKEIKFLLHFVKESKQDESGMPNNRFLAERTGGTYSTLKVQPAELEDSGVYFCASSHTDGQPQHFGDGTRLSIL.

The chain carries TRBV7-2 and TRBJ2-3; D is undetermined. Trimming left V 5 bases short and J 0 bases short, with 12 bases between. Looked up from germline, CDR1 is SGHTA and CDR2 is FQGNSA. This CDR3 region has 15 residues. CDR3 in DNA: TGTGCCAGCAGCCCCGATTTCCTCAGCACAGATACGCAGTATTTT. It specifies CASSPDFLSTDTQYF.

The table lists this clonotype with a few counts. This chain's CDR3 is CASSLKGQGNGEQYF. For the CDR3, the DNA is TGTGCCAGCAGCTTAAAAGGTCAGGGGAATGGCGAGCAGTACTTC. The chain uses TRBV7-2 and TRBJ2-7; D is perhaps TRBD1 (6 bases). Trimming stripped 2 bases from V and 6 bases from J, with 17 bases between. Germline lookup yields CDR1 SGHTA and CDR2 FQGNSA. The CDR3 contains 15 residues.

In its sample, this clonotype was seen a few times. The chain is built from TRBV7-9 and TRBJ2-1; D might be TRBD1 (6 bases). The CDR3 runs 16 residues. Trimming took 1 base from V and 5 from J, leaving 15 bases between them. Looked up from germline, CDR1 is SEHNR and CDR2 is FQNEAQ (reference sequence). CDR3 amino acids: CASSLVPNRVDNEQFF. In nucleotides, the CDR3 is TGTGCCAGCAGCTTAGTACCCAACAGGGTAGACAATGAGCAGTTCTTC.

CDR3 residues: CASSQRSQGVNEQFF. In DNA, the CDR3 is TGCGCCAGCAGCCAACGGAGCCAGGGGGTCAATGAGCAGTTCTTC. J is TRBJ2-1 and V is TRBV4-3, with 7 positions matching TRBD1. CDR3 size: 15 residues. Germline V gene data show CDR1 as LGHNA and CDR2 as YSLEER. The V and J ends lost 2 bases and 6 bases, in that order; junction bases with no gene match: 7.

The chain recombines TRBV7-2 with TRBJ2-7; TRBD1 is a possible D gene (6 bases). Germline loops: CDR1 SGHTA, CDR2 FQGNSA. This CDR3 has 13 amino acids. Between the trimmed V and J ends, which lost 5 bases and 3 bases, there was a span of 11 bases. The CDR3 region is CASSTRQDYEQYF. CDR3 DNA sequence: TGTGCCAGCAGCACTCGACAGGACTACGAGCAGTACTTC.

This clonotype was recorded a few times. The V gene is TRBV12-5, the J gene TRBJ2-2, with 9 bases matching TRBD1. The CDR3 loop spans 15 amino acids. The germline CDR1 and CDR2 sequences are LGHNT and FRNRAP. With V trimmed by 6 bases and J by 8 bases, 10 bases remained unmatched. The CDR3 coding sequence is TGTGCTAGTGGATCCGGGACAGGGATTTCGGGGGAGCTGTTTTTT. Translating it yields CASGSGTGISGELFF.